The T cell receptor beta chain described here comes from a study of cytomegalovirus exposure and HLA in healthy donors. Study results and limitations: Analysis was carried out at a later point, and it linked a missense DCLRE1C variant to TCR beta V- and J-gene trimming. Among TCR beta chains of equal frequency, HLA-associated ones were more clonally expanded in a later analysis.

Amplification used 60 Vbeta primers and 13 Jbeta primers. Produced via immunoSEQ multiplex PCR; TCRdb's table is partial and in-frame only. The data hold under 200,000 clones, with roughly 80% observed a single time. The CDR3 runs to 12 residues. Germline-derived CDR1 and CDR2 are LNHNV and YYDKDF (reference sequence). Trimming took 8 bases from V and 2 from J, leaving 9 bases between them. Details on this clone: The target antigen is unknown.

The sample taken for sequencing was PBMCs. The source of this sequence is a female donor in good health and CMV-seronegative. The chain recombines TRBV15 with TRBJ2-5; D possibly corresponds to TRBD1 (6 bases). CDR3 protein: CATQGQQETQYF. The CDR3 bases are TGTGCCACCCAAGGACAGCAAGAGACCCAGTACTTC.